These T cell receptor beta chains were read from a single sample in a study of neurological immune-mediated disorders. In TCRdb, the 5' RACE reads were re-called with MiXCR into one record per CDR3 protein. Seen here are more than 30,000 distinct CDR3 sequences, about 14% observed once, and the top ten hold 4% to 5.5%. The sample taken for sequencing was CD4+ T cells from blood. The receptors stem from a female donor with HTLV-1-associated myelopathy (HAM/TSP). Each CDR3 is given with its conserved first and last residue. Each record gives: D gene, CDR3 length, J gene, V gene, clone size, CDR3 DNA, CDR3 protein. The D gene is left open where the match is weak. Some rows mark clone size as missing; the rest say once, few, many or name a class of expanded clone.

d_call: TRBD1; cdr3_length: 15; j_call: TRBJ2-2; v_call: TRBV5-5; clone_size: many; cdr3_nt: TGTGCCAGCAGCATGGACAGGGGAGGAACCGGGGAGCTGTTTTTT; cdr3_aa: CASSMDRGGTGELFF
d_call: NA; cdr3_length: 14; j_call: TRBJ2-1; v_call: TRBV12-3/TRBV12-4; clone_size: many; cdr3_nt: TGTGCCAGCAGTTTAGGGGGCTCCTACAATGAGCAGTTCTTC; cdr3_aa: CASSLGGSYNEQFF
d_call: TRBD1; cdr3_length: 15; j_call: TRBJ2-1; v_call: TRBV20-1; clone_size: medium-sized; cdr3_nt: TGCAGTGCGGGCCGGACAGGGTATTCCTACAATGAGCAGTTCTTC; cdr3_aa: CSAGRTGYSYNEQFF
d_call: NA; cdr3_length: 12; j_call: TRBJ2-3; v_call: TRBV7-9; clone_size: many; cdr3_nt: TGTGCCAGCAGCTTAGCTCGCTATACGCAGTATTTT; cdr3_aa: CASSLARYTQYF
d_call: NA; cdr3_length: 13; j_call: TRBJ1-2; v_call: TRBV5-1; clone_size: many; cdr3_nt: TGCGCCAGCACCCTAGGGGGGGGCTATGGCTACACCTTC; cdr3_aa: CASTLGGGYGYTF
d_call: NA; cdr3_length: 15; j_call: TRBJ1-5; v_call: TRBV20-1; clone_size: many; cdr3_nt: TGCAGTGCAACTAGGGGATCAGTTAGCAATCAGCCCCAGCATTTT; cdr3_aa: CSATRGSVSNQPQHF
d_call: TRBD1; cdr3_length: 14; j_call: TRBJ2-2; v_call: TRBV12-3/TRBV12-4; clone_size: many; cdr3_nt: TGTGCCAGCAGGCAAAAGACAGGGTACGGGGAGCTGTTTTTT; cdr3_aa: CASRQKTGYGELFF
d_call: TRBD1; cdr3_length: 18; j_call: TRBJ2-6; v_call: TRBV4-1; clone_size: many; cdr3_nt: TGCGCCAGCAGCCAAGATGGGGACAGAACCTCTGGGGCCAACGTCCTGACTTTC; cdr3_aa: CASSQDGDRTSGANVLTF
d_call: NA; cdr3_length: 15; j_call: TRBJ2-7; v_call: TRBV6-5; clone_size: many; cdr3_nt: TGTGCCAGCAGTGGGGATTTTTTGGGCTCCTACGAGCAGTACTTC; cdr3_aa: CASSGDFLGSYEQYF
d_call: NA; cdr3_length: 17; j_call: TRBJ2-2; v_call: TRBV12-3/TRBV12-4; clone_size: many; cdr3_nt: TGTGCCAGCCGACCCTCTCCGAGACAGAGTTATACCGGGGAGCTGTTTTTT; cdr3_aa: CASRPSPRQSYTGELFF
d_call: TRBD1; cdr3_length: 13; j_call: TRBJ1-2; v_call: TRBV29-1; clone_size: many; cdr3_nt: TGCAGCGTTTCGACAGGGCGAAACTATGGCTACACCTTC; cdr3_aa: CSVSTGRNYGYTF
d_call: NA; cdr3_length: 16; j_call: TRBJ2-3; v_call: TRBV21-1; clone_size: medium-sized; cdr3_nt: TGTGCCAGCAGCAAAAGTCAGGGGTCTAGCACAGATACGCAGTATTTT; cdr3_aa: CASSKSQGSSTDTQYF
d_call: TRBD1; cdr3_length: 14; j_call: TRBJ1-2; v_call: TRBV7-3; clone_size: many; cdr3_nt: TGTGCCAGCAGCCCACAACAGGGGGACTATGGCTACACCTTC; cdr3_aa: CASSPQQGDYGYTF
d_call: NA; cdr3_length: 15; j_call: TRBJ2-7; v_call: TRBV6-1; clone_size: many; cdr3_nt: TGTGCCAGCAGTGTCCGGGACGGAAGCTCCTACGAGCAGTACTTC; cdr3_aa: CASSVRDGSSYEQYF
d_call: NA; cdr3_length: 14; j_call: TRBJ1-5; v_call: TRBV28; clone_size: many; cdr3_nt: TGTGCCAGCAGGATGAAGAGGGGGAGTCAGCCCCAGCATTTT; cdr3_aa: CASRMKRGSQPQHF
d_call: NA; cdr3_length: 12; j_call: TRBJ2-5; v_call: TRBV2; clone_size: many; cdr3_nt: TGTGCCGGGAGAGGGAGTGGCGAGACCCAGTACTTC; cdr3_aa: CAGRGSGETQYF
d_call: TRBD1; cdr3_length: 13; j_call: TRBJ2-7; v_call: TRBV29-1; clone_size: many; cdr3_nt: TGCAGCGGGGGACAGGGGTTCCCCTACGAGCAGTACTTC; cdr3_aa: CSGGQGFPYEQYF
d_call: NA; cdr3_length: 12; j_call: TRBJ1-2; v_call: TRBV14; clone_size: many; cdr3_nt: TGTGCCAGCAGCCAAGGGGGGATCGGCTACACCTTC; cdr3_aa: CASSQGGIGYTF
d_call: TRBD1; cdr3_length: 17; j_call: TRBJ1-1; v_call: TRBV20-1; clone_size: many; cdr3_nt: TGCAGTGCTAGAGATTTTCTCACCTGGGACAGGGTGACTGAAGCTTTCTTT; cdr3_aa: CSARDFLTWDRVTEAFF
d_call: NA; cdr3_length: 12; j_call: TRBJ1-2; v_call: TRBV7-2; clone_size: many; cdr3_nt: TGTGCCAGCAGCTTAGCGTCGTATGGCTACACCTTC; cdr3_aa: CASSLASYGYTF
d_call: TRBD1; cdr3_length: 15; j_call: TRBJ2-2; v_call: TRBV5-1; clone_size: many; cdr3_nt: TGCGCCAGCAGCAAGGGGACAGGGGGCACCGGGGAGCTGTTTTTT; cdr3_aa: CASSKGTGGTGELFF
d_call: TRBD1; cdr3_length: 15; j_call: TRBJ1-6; v_call: TRBV15; clone_size: many; cdr3_nt: TGTGCCACCAGCAGATCCGGACAGGGGGAGTCACCCCTCCACTTT; cdr3_aa: CATSRSGQGESPLHF
d_call: NA; cdr3_length: 14; j_call: TRBJ2-7; v_call: TRBV6-5; clone_size: medium-sized; cdr3_nt: TGTGCCAGCAGAGACTCCGGACTAACCTACGAGCAGTACTTC; cdr3_aa: CASRDSGLTYEQYF
d_call: TRBD1; cdr3_length: 17; j_call: TRBJ2-7; v_call: TRBV20-1; clone_size: NA; cdr3_nt: TGCAGTGCTAACCCCCTGCCAGGGGGTCAAGGGTCCTACGAGCAGTACTTC; cdr3_aa: CSANPLPGGQGSYEQYF
d_call: NA; cdr3_length: 17; j_call: TRBJ2-5; v_call: TRBV28; clone_size: many; cdr3_nt: TGTGCCAGCAGTAAACTAAATTTACAGGGAGGGGAGAAGACCCAGTACTTC; cdr3_aa: CASSKLNLQGGEKTQYF
d_call: NA; cdr3_length: 11; j_call: TRBJ2-7; v_call: TRBV6-1; clone_size: many; cdr3_nt: TGTGCCAGCGGACAGTCCTACGAGCAGTACTTC; cdr3_aa: CASGQSYEQYF
d_call: NA; cdr3_length: 15; j_call: TRBJ2-5; v_call: TRBV7-9; clone_size: many; cdr3_nt: TGTGCCAGCAGCCCCCAAGGCATGGCTAGGGAGACCCAGTACTTC; cdr3_aa: CASSPQGMARETQYF
d_call: NA; cdr3_length: 13; j_call: TRBJ2-5; v_call: TRBV27; clone_size: many; cdr3_nt: TGTGCCAGCAGTTTATGGCAGGGTGAGACCCAGTACTTC; cdr3_aa: CASSLWQGETQYF
d_call: TRBD1; cdr3_length: 15; j_call: TRBJ1-6; v_call: TRBV6-5; clone_size: many; cdr3_nt: TGTGCCAGCAGTTCCGGACAGGGTAGGGGTTCACCCCTCCACTTT; cdr3_aa: CASSSGQGRGSPLHF
d_call: NA; cdr3_length: 15; j_call: TRBJ2-5; v_call: TRBV7-8; clone_size: many; cdr3_nt: TGTGCCAGCAGCCGACGGGGAGGGGGCCGAGAGACCCAGTACTTC; cdr3_aa: CASSRRGGGRETQYF
d_call: TRBD1; cdr3_length: 17; j_call: TRBJ1-5; v_call: TRBV20-1; clone_size: many; cdr3_nt: TGCAGTGCTTACCCGGACAGGGGCCGCAATCTTAATCAGCCCCAGCATTTT; cdr3_aa: CSAYPDRGRNLNQPQHF
d_call: NA; cdr3_length: 14; j_call: TRBJ2-1; v_call: TRBV20-1; clone_size: many; cdr3_nt: TGCAGTGCTCTAGGTTTGGGGGAGTACAATGAGCAGTTCTTC; cdr3_aa: CSALGLGEYNEQFF
d_call: NA; cdr3_length: 16; j_call: TRBJ2-3; v_call: TRBV20-1; clone_size: many; cdr3_nt: TGCAGTGCTTCAGGATCGGGCGCGGGGAGCACAGATACGCAGTATTTT; cdr3_aa: CSASGSGAGSTDTQYF
d_call: NA; cdr3_length: 17; j_call: TRBJ2-1; v_call: TRBV3-1; clone_size: many; cdr3_nt: TGTGCCAGCAGCCCCTCCGAACGGGATCTGTGGTCCAATGAGCAGTTCTTC; cdr3_aa: CASSPSERDLWSNEQFF
d_call: NA; cdr3_length: 13; j_call: TRBJ2-5; v_call: TRBV18; clone_size: many; cdr3_nt: TGTGCCAGCTCACCTCTCACCCAAGAGACCCAGTACTTC; cdr3_aa: CASSPLTQETQYF
d_call: NA; cdr3_length: 15; j_call: TRBJ2-5; v_call: TRBV12-3/TRBV12-4; clone_size: many; cdr3_nt: TGTGCCAGCAGTCGAAGGGGGACTTTACAAGAGACCCAGTACTTC; cdr3_aa: CASSRRGTLQETQYF
d_call: NA; cdr3_length: 14; j_call: TRBJ2-5; v_call: TRBV5-6; clone_size: many; cdr3_nt: TGTGCCAGCAGCTACCCCGGGTCCCAAGAGACCCAGTACTTC; cdr3_aa: CASSYPGSQETQYF
d_call: NA; cdr3_length: 15; j_call: TRBJ2-1; v_call: TRBV27; clone_size: many; cdr3_nt: TGTGCCAGCAGTCTCCGGACTAACATATACAATGAGCAGTTCTTC; cdr3_aa: CASSLRTNIYNEQFF
d_call: NA; cdr3_length: 13; j_call: TRBJ2-3; v_call: TRBV29-1; clone_size: many; cdr3_nt: TGCAGCGTTGAAGTAGGTAGAACAGATACGCAGTATTTT; cdr3_aa: CSVEVGRTDTQYF
d_call: NA; cdr3_length: 15; j_call: TRBJ1-2; v_call: TRBV5-1; clone_size: many; cdr3_nt: TGCGCCAGCAGAGACCCAACAGGATTTGCCTATGGCTACACCTTC; cdr3_aa: CASRDPTGFAYGYTF
d_call: NA; cdr3_length: 12; j_call: TRBJ1-2; v_call: TRBV7-2; clone_size: many; cdr3_nt: TGTGCCAGCAGCTTTTCGACATATGGCTACACCTTC; cdr3_aa: CASSFSTYGYTF
d_call: TRBD2; cdr3_length: 14; j_call: TRBJ2-1; v_call: TRBV7-9; clone_size: many; cdr3_nt: TGTGCCAGCAGCCGTATAGCGGGGGAAGGTGAGCAGTTCTTC; cdr3_aa: CASSRIAGEGEQFF
d_call: TRBD1; cdr3_length: 16; j_call: TRBJ1-1; v_call: TRBV5-1; clone_size: many; cdr3_nt: TGCGCCAGCGGACCCGGGGACAGACCCCTTTACACTGAAGCTTTCTTT; cdr3_aa: CASGPGDRPLYTEAFF
d_call: NA; cdr3_length: 11; j_call: TRBJ1-3; v_call: TRBV6-5; clone_size: many; cdr3_nt: TGTGCCAGCAGTTACAGGAACACCATATATTTT; cdr3_aa: CASSYRNTIYF
d_call: TRBD1; cdr3_length: 15; j_call: TRBJ1-6; v_call: TRBV5-1; clone_size: many; cdr3_nt: TGCGCCAGCAGCTTGGAAGGGACAGGGGATTCACCCCTCCACTTT; cdr3_aa: CASSLEGTGDSPLHF
d_call: NA; cdr3_length: 12; j_call: TRBJ1-2; v_call: TRBV6-5; clone_size: NA; cdr3_nt: TGTGCCAGCAGTTACTGGGGATATGGCTACACCTTC; cdr3_aa: CASSYWGYGYTF
d_call: TRBD2; cdr3_length: 16; j_call: TRBJ2-3; v_call: TRBV7-2; clone_size: many; cdr3_nt: TGTGCCAGCAGCTTATGGGCTAGCGGGGGGGCAGATACGCAGTATTTT; cdr3_aa: CASSLWASGGADTQYF
d_call: NA; cdr3_length: 15; j_call: TRBJ2-3; v_call: TRBV3-1; clone_size: many; cdr3_nt: TGTGCCAGCAGCCAAGGTATTGGGAGCACAGATACGCAGTATTTT; cdr3_aa: CASSQGIGSTDTQYF
d_call: TRBD2; cdr3_length: 17; j_call: TRBJ2-1; v_call: TRBV24-1; clone_size: many; cdr3_nt: TGTGCCACCAGTGACTCCTCCACCGGGACTAGCGGGAGTCATCCGCTCTTC; cdr3_aa: CATSDSSTGTSGSHPLF
d_call: NA; cdr3_length: 13; j_call: TRBJ1-2; v_call: TRBV24-1; clone_size: many; cdr3_nt: TGTGCCACCAGTCAGGGGTTAACGGATGGCTACACCTTC; cdr3_aa: CATSQGLTDGYTF
d_call: NA; cdr3_length: 12; j_call: TRBJ1-1; v_call: TRBV7-2; clone_size: many; cdr3_nt: TGTGCCAGCAACTTAGGTAGGCCTGAAGCTTTCTTT; cdr3_aa: CASNLGRPEAFF
d_call: NA; cdr3_length: 12; j_call: TRBJ2-1; v_call: TRBV28; clone_size: many; cdr3_nt: TGTGCCAGCCGCTCCCCGGGGAATGAGCAGTTCTTC; cdr3_aa: CASRSPGNEQFF
d_call: NA; cdr3_length: 11; j_call: TRBJ2-7; v_call: TRBV20-1; clone_size: NA; cdr3_nt: TGCAGTGCTGGAGGATTATACGAGCAGTACTTC; cdr3_aa: CSAGGLYEQYF